Listed below are T cell receptor beta chains from one sample, sequenced in a study of T cells in Graves' hyperthyroidism and ophthalmopathy. TCRdb re-analysed the multiplex PCR reads in MiXCR, keeping a single row per CDR3 protein. The profile shows about 420,000 distinct CDR3 sequences, 15% to 19% of them singletons. The sequencing sample was made of blood. The receptors derive from a woman younger than 35 with Graves' hyperthyroidism. CDR3s include the opening cysteine and the closing phenylalanine or tryptophan. D genes are given only for firm matches. The listing skips clone size in some rows; elsewhere it reads once, few, many or a size class.

V gene: TRBV29-1
J gene: TRBJ1-4
clone size: few
D gene: NA
CDR3 protein: CSVSGKEKLFF
CDR3 DNA: TGCAGCGTTTCCGGGAAGGAAAAACTGTTTTTT

V gene: TRBV6-5
J gene: TRBJ2-7
clone size: few
D gene: TRBD1
CDR3 protein: CASSYSKRDRGSEQYF
CDR3 DNA: TGTGCCAGCAGTTACTCGAAAAGGGACAGGGGTTCCGAGCAGTACTTC

V gene: TRBV30
J gene: TRBJ2-2
clone size: many
D gene: NA
CDR3 protein: CAWTGQGGTGELFF
CDR3 DNA: TGTGCCTGGACTGGACAGGGAGGGACCGGGGAGCTGTTTTTT

V gene: TRBV9
J gene: TRBJ2-1
clone size: NA
D gene: TRBD2
CDR3 protein: CANSVLAGGLYNEQFF
CDR3 DNA: TGTGCCAACAGCGTGTTAGCGGGGGGGCTCTACAATGAGCAGTTCTTC

V gene: TRBV20-1
J gene: TRBJ2-1
clone size: NA
D gene: TRBD2
CDR3 protein: CSARDRASGTTIYNEQFF
CDR3 DNA: TGCAGTGCTAGAGATCGGGCTAGCGGGACCACCATCTACAATGAGCAGTTCTTC

V gene: TRBV6-4
J gene: TRBJ2-1
clone size: NA
D gene: TRBD1
CDR3 protein: CASSSEGAEFF
CDR3 DNA: TGTGCCAGCAGTTCCGAGGGGGCCGAGTTCTTC

V gene: TRBV6-1
J gene: TRBJ1-6
clone size: many
D gene: NA
CDR3 protein: CASTRDEYSPLHF
CDR3 DNA: TGTGCCAGCACTCGGGACGAATATTCACCCCTCCACTTT

V gene: TRBV24-1
J gene: TRBJ1-2
clone size: many
D gene: NA
CDR3 protein: CATSDSVSANYGYTF
CDR3 DNA: TGTGCCACCAGTGACTCAGTCTCGGCTAACTATGGCTACACCTTC

V gene: TRBV6-2/TRBV6-3
J gene: TRBJ2-1
clone size: NA
D gene: TRBD1
CDR3 protein: CASRYSGQGLNEQFF
CDR3 DNA: TGTGCCAGCAGGTACTCGGGACAGGGGCTCAATGAGCAGTTCTTC

V gene: TRBV7-8
J gene: TRBJ2-5
clone size: many
D gene: NA
CDR3 protein: CASSSPLMEGYQETQYF
CDR3 DNA: TGTGCCAGCAGCTCCCCCTTGATGGAGGGCTACCAAGAGACCCAGTACTTC

V gene: TRBV2
J gene: TRBJ1-2
clone size: many
D gene: TRBD1
CDR3 protein: CASRSTGQDYGYTF
CDR3 DNA: TGTGCCAGCAGGTCGACGGGACAGGACTATGGCTACACCTTC

V gene: TRBV6-1
J gene: TRBJ2-7
clone size: many
D gene: NA
CDR3 protein: CASMKGDSEEQYF
CDR3 DNA: TGTGCCAGCATGAAGGGGGATAGCGAAGAGCAGTACTTC

V gene: TRBV2
J gene: TRBJ1-1
clone size: many
D gene: NA
CDR3 protein: CASSPGPSTEAFF
CDR3 DNA: TGTGCCAGCAGTCCAGGACCGAGCACTGAAGCTTTCTTT

V gene: TRBV27
J gene: TRBJ1-3
clone size: few
D gene: NA
CDR3 protein: CASSPRGRMSSGNTIYF
CDR3 DNA: TGTGCCAGCAGTCCCCGAGGGAGAATGAGCTCTGGAAACACCATATATTTT

V gene: TRBV6-2/TRBV6-3
J gene: TRBJ2-1
clone size: NA
D gene: NA
CDR3 protein: CASSYSISTGSSYNEQFF
CDR3 DNA: TGTGCCAGCAGTTACTCGATTTCTACAGGGAGCTCCTACAATGAGCAGTTCTTC

V gene: TRBV9
J gene: TRBJ2-7
clone size: many
D gene: NA
CDR3 protein: CASSVGPFPPYEQYF
CDR3 DNA: TGTGCCAGCAGCGTAGGTCCTTTCCCTCCTTACGAGCAGTACTTC

V gene: TRBV3-1
J gene: TRBJ1-5
clone size: many
D gene: NA
CDR3 protein: CASSRQTVTQPQHF
CDR3 DNA: TGTGCCAGCAGCCGACAGACAGTTACTCAGCCCCAGCATTTT

V gene: TRBV7-3
J gene: TRBJ2-1
clone size: many
D gene: TRBD2
CDR3 protein: CASSLWSGSSYNEQFF
CDR3 DNA: TGTGCCAGCAGCTTATGGAGCGGGAGCTCATACAATGAGCAGTTCTTC

V gene: TRBV7-3
J gene: TRBJ2-5
clone size: many
D gene: TRBD2
CDR3 protein: CASSYSGGETQYF
CDR3 DNA: TGTGCCAGCAGTTATAGCGGGGGAGAGACCCAGTACTTC

V gene: TRBV20-1
J gene: TRBJ2-5
clone size: many
D gene: NA
CDR3 protein: CSAEGVQETQYF
CDR3 DNA: TGCAGTGCTGAGGGAGTACAAGAGACCCAGTACTTC

V gene: TRBV12-3/TRBV12-4
J gene: TRBJ2-1
clone size: many
D gene: NA
CDR3 protein: CASRLANEQFF
CDR3 DNA: TGTGCCAGCAGGCTAGCTAATGAGCAGTTCTTC

V gene: TRBV12-3/TRBV12-4
J gene: TRBJ2-3
clone size: many
D gene: NA
CDR3 protein: CASSFVTRDTQYF
CDR3 DNA: TGTGCCAGCAGTTTCGTGACGAGGGATACGCAGTATTTT

V gene: TRBV7-3
J gene: TRBJ2-3
clone size: many
D gene: NA
CDR3 protein: CASSPYGGDTQYF
CDR3 DNA: TGTGCCAGCAGCCCGTACGGGGGAGATACGCAGTATTTT

V gene: TRBV12-3/TRBV12-4
J gene: TRBJ2-3
clone size: many
D gene: NA
CDR3 protein: CASSGGLGESTDTQYF
CDR3 DNA: TGTGCCAGCAGCGGTGGGCTGGGGGAGTCCACAGATACGCAGTATTTT

V gene: TRBV9
J gene: TRBJ2-3
clone size: NA
D gene: TRBD2
CDR3 protein: CASRSGTRDTDTQYF
CDR3 DNA: TGTGCCAGCAGGTCCGGGACTAGAGACACAGATACGCAGTATTTT

V gene: TRBV4-2
J gene: TRBJ1-4
clone size: NA
D gene: TRBD1
CDR3 protein: CASSGDLGQTNEKLFF
CDR3 DNA: TGTGCCAGCAGCGGAGACCTGGGACAGACAAATGAAAAACTGTTTTTT

V gene: TRBV29-1
J gene: TRBJ2-1
clone size: many
D gene: TRBD2
CDR3 protein: CSVPARLAGDNEQFF
CDR3 DNA: TGCAGCGTCCCCGCCAGACTAGCGGGAGACAATGAGCAGTTCTTC

V gene: TRBV12-5
J gene: TRBJ2-3
clone size: many
D gene: NA
CDR3 protein: CASGQQASGQYF
CDR3 DNA: TGTGCTAGTGGTCAACAGGCTTCGGGGCAGTATTTT

V gene: TRBV12-3/TRBV12-4
J gene: TRBJ1-5
clone size: many
D gene: NA
CDR3 protein: CASSSDLYSNQPQHF
CDR3 DNA: TGTGCCAGCAGTTCGGACCTTTATAGCAATCAGCCCCAGCATTTT

V gene: TRBV30
J gene: TRBJ1-4
clone size: NA
D gene: TRBD1
CDR3 protein: CAWSITRTGGAPTNEKLFF
CDR3 DNA: TGTGCCTGGAGTATTACCCGGACAGGGGGAGCCCCAACTAATGAAAAACTGTTTTTT

V gene: TRBV27
J gene: TRBJ2-2
clone size: many
D gene: NA
CDR3 protein: CASIDRGYTGELFF
CDR3 DNA: TGTGCCAGCATCGACCGGGGCTACACCGGGGAGCTGTTTTTT

V gene: TRBV7-2
J gene: TRBJ2-7
clone size: NA
D gene: TRBD2
CDR3 protein: CASSLGTASGIYEQYF
CDR3 DNA: TGTGCCAGCAGCTTAGGAACGGCTAGCGGGATTTACGAGCAGTACTTC

V gene: TRBV2
J gene: TRBJ2-2
clone size: many
D gene: NA
CDR3 protein: CASNWGNGGELFF
CDR3 DNA: TGTGCCAGCAATTGGGGGAACGGCGGGGAGCTGTTTTTT

V gene: TRBV28
J gene: TRBJ1-1
clone size: few
D gene: NA
CDR3 protein: CASSLLGRMNTEAFF
CDR3 DNA: TGTGCCAGCAGTTTGTTGGGACGGATGAACACTGAAGCTTTCTTT

V gene: TRBV24-1
J gene: TRBJ2-3
clone size: NA
D gene: NA
CDR3 protein: CATSDLGEAQYF
CDR3 DNA: TGTGCCACCAGTGATTTGGGGGAGGCGCAGTATTTT